This T cell receptor beta chain stems from a study of T cell repertoires in cytomegalovirus infection. Points from the study as a whole: Adding up the frequency of public TCR beta families identified people who carried CMV plus the relevant HLA. Clonotype analysis showed dominance of the ex vivo response by HLA-C-restricted CMV-specific TCR beta clonotypes.

TCRdb analysed the reads with MiXCR anew, one entry per CDR3 protein. Counted here are around 69,000 distinct CDR3 sequences, 25% to 30% occurring once; the ten biggest clones make up 45% to 75%. This clonotype came up a few times. Its target is unknown. The CDR3 sequence is 15 residues long. The germline gives CDR1 MGHRA, CDR2 YSYEKL. V gave up 0 bases and J gave up 5 bases, with 11 bases separating them. The origin of this receptor is a human donor in good health (CMV status not recorded). Some clones in this sample may be carry-over from other donors' samples. Sequencing was performed on CD8+ T cells from cultured PBMCs, taken from culture after CMV antigen stimulation. The genes are TRBV4-1 and TRBJ1-5; possibly TRBD1 for D (5 bases). Here the CDR3 DNA reads TGCGCCAGCAGCCAAGAAGAGACAGCTTATCAGCCCCAGCATTTT. Its translation is CASSQEETAYQPQHF.